This T cell receptor (beta chain) was found in a study of T cell responses to AZD1222 COVID-19 vaccine. The study, taken as a whole, reports: Two AZD1222 doses significantly raised spike-specific TCR breadth and depth over controls. Seropositive status at baseline applied to only a handful of AZD1222 recipients. Spike-wide vaccine-associated CD4 TCRs dominated at 160-218 and 743-854. The sample set comprised mostly white British donors with more females, and clonal diversity was possibly underestimated.

CDR1 is SNHLY and CDR2 is FYNNEI in the germline V gene. Deletions cut 4 bases from V and 2 bases from J, with 15 bases between. This CDR3 spans 16 amino acids. On this clone: Its antigen remains unidentified.

Some clones are missing from TCRdb's copy, which holds only in-frame ones; the method was immunoSEQ multiplex PCR. The table shows 150,000 to 200,000 clones, with around 94% occurring only once. The J gene is TRBJ1-3, the V gene TRBV2, with D uncertain. The sequence came from an adult in good health. The sample consisted of peripheral blood, taken on day 0 of AZD1222 vaccination. The DNA of the CDR3 is TGTGCCAGCAGTGTGTTCTGGGGAGTAGCTGGAAACACCATATATTTT. Translation gives CASSVFWGVAGNTIYF.